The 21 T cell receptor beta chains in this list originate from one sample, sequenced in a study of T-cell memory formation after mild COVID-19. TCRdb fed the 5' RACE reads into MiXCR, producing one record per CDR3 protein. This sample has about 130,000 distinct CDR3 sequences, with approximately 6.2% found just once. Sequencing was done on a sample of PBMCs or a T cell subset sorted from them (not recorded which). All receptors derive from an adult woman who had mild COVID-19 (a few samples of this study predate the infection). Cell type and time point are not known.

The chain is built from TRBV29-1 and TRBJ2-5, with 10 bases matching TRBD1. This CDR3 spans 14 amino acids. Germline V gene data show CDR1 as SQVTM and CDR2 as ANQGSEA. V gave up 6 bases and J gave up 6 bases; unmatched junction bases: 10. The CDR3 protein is CSVPTTGGTQTQYF. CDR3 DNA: TGCAGCGTCCCCACGACAGGGGGCACACAGACCCAGTACTTC.

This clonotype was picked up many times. CDR3 bases: TGTGCCAGCTCCCGGGACAGCCTATACAATGAGCAGTTCTTC. It specifies CASSRDSLYNEQFF. V gene TRBV7-2 combines with J gene TRBJ2-1; 7 positions match TRBD1. V was pared by 8 bases and J by 4 bases, with 8 bases of the junction left unmatched. CDR1 and CDR2 (germline): SGHTA, FQGNSA. The CDR3 has 14 amino acids.

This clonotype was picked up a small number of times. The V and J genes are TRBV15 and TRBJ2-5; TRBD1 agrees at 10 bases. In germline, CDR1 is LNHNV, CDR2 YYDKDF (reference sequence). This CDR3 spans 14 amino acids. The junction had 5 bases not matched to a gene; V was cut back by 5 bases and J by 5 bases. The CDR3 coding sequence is TGTGCCACCAGCCACGGGACAGGGGAGGAGACCCAGTACTTC. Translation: CATSHGTGEETQYF. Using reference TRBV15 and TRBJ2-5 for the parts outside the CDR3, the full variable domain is DAMVIQNPRYQVTQFGKPVTLSCSQTLNHNVMYWYQQKSSQAPKLLFHYYDKDFNNEADTPDNFQSRRPNTSFCFLDIRSPGLGDTAMYLCATSHGTGEETQYFGPGTRLLVL.

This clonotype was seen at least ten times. The DNA of the CDR3 is TGCGCCAGCAGCCCACGGGGCGGGGGGGATGACAATGAGCAGTTCTTC. Protein sequence: CASSPRGGGDDNEQFF. This chain uses TRBV4-1 with TRBJ2-1, with 9 positions matching TRBD2. Germline assignment: CDR1 MGHRA and CDR2 YSYEKL. The CDR3 is 16 residues long. The junction had 9 bases not matched to a gene; V was cut back by 4 bases and J by 5 bases.

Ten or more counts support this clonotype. The CDR3 spells CASSQGDTQYF. The CDR3 DNA reads TGTGCCAGCAGCCAGGGGGATACGCAGTATTTT. The J gene is TRBJ2-3, the V gene TRBV7-9; the D gene is possibly TRBD1 (6 bases). The ends were cut back, 5 bases at V and 6 bases at J, with 6 bases in the middle. Germline V gene lookup returns CDR1 SEHNR and CDR2 FQNEAQ (reference sequence). The length of the CDR3 is 11 residues.

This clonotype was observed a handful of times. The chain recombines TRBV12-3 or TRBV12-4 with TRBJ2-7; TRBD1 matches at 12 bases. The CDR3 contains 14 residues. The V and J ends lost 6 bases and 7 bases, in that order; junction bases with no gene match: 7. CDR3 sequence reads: CASSRGQGAREQYF. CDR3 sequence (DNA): TGTGCCAGCAGCCGGGGACAGGGGGCGCGGGAGCAGTACTTC.

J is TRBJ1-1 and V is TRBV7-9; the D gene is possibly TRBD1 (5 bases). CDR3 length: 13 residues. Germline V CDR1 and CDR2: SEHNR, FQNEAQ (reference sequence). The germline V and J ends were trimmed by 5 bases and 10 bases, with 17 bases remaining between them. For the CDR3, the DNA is TGTGCCAGCAGCCCGAGTGGGGGGGATGGAGCTTTCTTT. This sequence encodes CASSPSGGDGAFF. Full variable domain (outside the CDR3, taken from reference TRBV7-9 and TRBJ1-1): DTGVSQNPRHKITKRGQNVTFRCDPISEHNRLYWYRQTLGQGPEFLTYFQNEAQLEKSRLLSDRFSAERPKGSFSTLEIQRTEQGDSAMYLCASSPSGGDGAFFGQGTRLTVV.

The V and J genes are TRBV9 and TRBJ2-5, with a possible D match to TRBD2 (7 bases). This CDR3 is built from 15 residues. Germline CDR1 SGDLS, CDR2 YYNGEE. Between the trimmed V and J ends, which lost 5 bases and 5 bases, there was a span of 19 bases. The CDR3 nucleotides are TGTGCCAGCAGTTCGGGGGGCCGCGACGGGGAGACCCAGTACTTC. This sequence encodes CASSSGGRDGETQYF.

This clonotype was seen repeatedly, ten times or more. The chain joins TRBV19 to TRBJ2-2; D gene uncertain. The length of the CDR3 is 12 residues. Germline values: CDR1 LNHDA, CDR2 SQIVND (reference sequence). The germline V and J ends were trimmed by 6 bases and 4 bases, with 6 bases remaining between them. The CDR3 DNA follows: TGTGCCAGTAGGGGTTTCACCGGGGAGCTGTTTTTT. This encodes CASRGFTGELFF.

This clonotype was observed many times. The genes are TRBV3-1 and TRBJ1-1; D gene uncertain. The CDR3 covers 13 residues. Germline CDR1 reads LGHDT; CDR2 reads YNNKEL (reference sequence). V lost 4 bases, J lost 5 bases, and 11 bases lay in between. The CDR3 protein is CASSRGPMTEAFF. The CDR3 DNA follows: TGTGCCAGCAGCCGCGGACCGATGACTGAAGCTTTCTTT.

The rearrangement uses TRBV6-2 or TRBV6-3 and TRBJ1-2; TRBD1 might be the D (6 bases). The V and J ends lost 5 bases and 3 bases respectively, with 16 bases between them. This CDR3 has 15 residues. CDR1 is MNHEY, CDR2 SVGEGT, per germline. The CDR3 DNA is TGTGCCAGCAGTCGGGGGGGCAGAGGCTACTATGGCTACACCTTC. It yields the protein CASSRGGRGYYGYTF.

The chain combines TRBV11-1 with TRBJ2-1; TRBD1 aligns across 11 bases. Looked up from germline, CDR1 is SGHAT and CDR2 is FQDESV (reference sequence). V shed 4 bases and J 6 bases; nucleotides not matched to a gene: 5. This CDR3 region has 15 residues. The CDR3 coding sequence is TGTGCCAGCAGCTCCCGGGACAGGGGGGCCAATGAGCAGTTCTTC. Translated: CASSSRDRGANEQFF.

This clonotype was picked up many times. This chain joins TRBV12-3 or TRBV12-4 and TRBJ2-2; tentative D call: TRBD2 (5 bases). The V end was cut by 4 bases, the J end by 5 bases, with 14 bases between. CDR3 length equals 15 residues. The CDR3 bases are TGTGCCAGCAGTTACGGGGTTATTCTGACCGGGGAGCTGTTTTTT. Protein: CASSYGVILTGELFF.

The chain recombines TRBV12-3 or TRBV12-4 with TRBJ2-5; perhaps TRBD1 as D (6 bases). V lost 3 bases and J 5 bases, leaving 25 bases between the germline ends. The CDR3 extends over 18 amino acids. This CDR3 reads CASSFDLQGRPTRETQYF. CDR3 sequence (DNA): TGTGCCAGCAGTTTCGACCTGCAGGGGCGCCCGACCAGGGAGACCCAGTACTTC.

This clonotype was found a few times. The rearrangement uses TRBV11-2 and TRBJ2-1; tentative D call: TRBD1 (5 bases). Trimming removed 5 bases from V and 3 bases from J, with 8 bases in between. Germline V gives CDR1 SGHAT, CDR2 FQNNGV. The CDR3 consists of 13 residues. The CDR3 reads CASSQGYYNEQFF. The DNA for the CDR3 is TGTGCCAGCAGCCAGGGATACTACAATGAGCAGTTCTTC.

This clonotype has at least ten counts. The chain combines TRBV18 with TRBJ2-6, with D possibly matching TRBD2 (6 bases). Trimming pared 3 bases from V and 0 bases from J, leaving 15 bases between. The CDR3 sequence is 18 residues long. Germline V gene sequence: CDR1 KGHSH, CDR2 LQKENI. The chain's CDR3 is CASSPPGLPISGANVLTF. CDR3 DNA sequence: TGTGCCAGCTCACCGCCGGGACTGCCTATCTCTGGGGCCAACGTCCTGACTTTC.

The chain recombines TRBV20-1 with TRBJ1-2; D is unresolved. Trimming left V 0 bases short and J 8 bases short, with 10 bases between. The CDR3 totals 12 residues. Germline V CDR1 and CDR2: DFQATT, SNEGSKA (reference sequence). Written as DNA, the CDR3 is TGCAGTGCTAGAGAGAGCGGGCGAGGCTACACCTTC. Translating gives CSARESGRGYTF.

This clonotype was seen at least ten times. The CDR3 coding sequence is TGCGCCAGCAGCTTAACCGATAGCGAGCAGTACTTC. It translates to CASSLTDSEQYF. This chain links TRBV5-1 with TRBJ2-7, with D unresolved. The V gene's germline CDR1 is SGHRS and CDR2 YFSETQ. V lost 2 bases and J 6 bases, leaving 9 bases between the germline ends. This CDR3 contains 12 residues. Variable domain in full (rest from reference TRBV5-1 and TRBJ2-7): KAGVTQTPRYLIKTRGQQVTLSCSPISGHRSVSWYQQTPGQGLQFLFEYFSETQRNKGNFPGRFSGRQFSNSRSEMNVSTLELGDSALYLCASSLTDSEQYFGPGTRLTVT.

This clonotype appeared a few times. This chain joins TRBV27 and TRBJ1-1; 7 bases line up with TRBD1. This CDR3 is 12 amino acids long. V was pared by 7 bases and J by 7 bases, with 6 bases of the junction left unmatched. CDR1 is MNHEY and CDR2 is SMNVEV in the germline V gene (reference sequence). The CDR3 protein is CASKGGTVEAFF. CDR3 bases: TGTGCCAGCAAGGGCGGGACAGTTGAAGCTTTCTTT.

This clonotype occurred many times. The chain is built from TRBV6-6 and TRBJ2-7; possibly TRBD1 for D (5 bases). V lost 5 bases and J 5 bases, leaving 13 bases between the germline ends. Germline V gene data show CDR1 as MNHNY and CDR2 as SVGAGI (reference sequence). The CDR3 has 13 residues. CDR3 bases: TGTGCCAGCAGTCGACAGCCCTACGACGAGCAGTACTTC. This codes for CASSRQPYDEQYF.

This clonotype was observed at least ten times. This CDR3 is CASRTGPPGELFF. Here the CDR3 DNA reads TGTGCCAGCCGTACAGGTCCCCCCGGGGAGCTGTTTTTT. J is TRBJ2-2 and V is TRBV12-3 or TRBV12-4; tentative D call: TRBD1 (5 bases). The CDR3 sequence is 13 residues long. V gave up 8 bases and J gave up 6 bases, with 13 bases separating them.